These T cell receptor beta chains were read from a single sample in a study of shared clonotypes between healthy human individuals. Sequenced by immunoSEQ multiplex PCR; TCRdb stores in-frame clones only, minus some. The profile shows over 850,000 clones, around 82% of them singletons. Sequencing input: memory CD4+ T cells from PBMCs. Receptors originate from a man aged 18-30 years in good health. Some clones in this sample may be carry-over from other donors' samples. Both conserved end residues are part of each CDR3. D genes are given only for firm matches. A row's size may be missing; if present it is once, few, many or a size class.

abundance | j_gene | d_gene | v_gene | CDR3aa | CDR3nt
- | TRBJ2-7 | - | TRBV4-1 | CASSLQTGSYEQYF | TGCGCCAGCAGTCTGCAGACAGGTTCCTACGAGCAGTACTTC
- | TRBJ2-1 | TRBD2 | TRBV7-2 | CASSPGLAADEQFF | TGTGCCAGCAGCCCCGGACTAGCTGCCGATGAGCAGTTCTTC
- | TRBJ2-7 | - | TRBV29-1 | CSVSAGYEQYF | TGCAGCGTTTCAGCAGGCTACGAGCAGTACTTC
few | TRBJ1-5 | TRBD1 | TRBV19 | CASSIGYRGQPQHF | TGTGCCAGTAGTATAGGGTACAGGGGTCAGCCCCAGCATTTT
- | TRBJ1-2 | TRBD1 | TRBV4-3 | CASSQGRSQGGTYGYTF | TGCGCCAGCAGCCAAGGCCGGTCCCAGGGGGGCACCTATGGCTACACCTTC
- | TRBJ2-1 | TRBD2 | TRBV7-2 | CASSSAPGLAVNNEQFF | TGTGCCAGCAGCTCTGCCCCGGGACTAGCGGTTAACAATGAGCAGTTCTTC
- | TRBJ1-4 | - | TRBV7-9 | CASSFSGGREKLFF | TGTGCCAGCAGCTTTTCTGGGGGTCGCGAAAAACTGTTTTTT
- | TRBJ2-2 | - | TRBV7-3 | CASSLGRGTGELFF | TGTGCCAGCAGCTTAGGCAGGGGCACCGGGGAGCTGTTTTTT
- | TRBJ2-3 | - | TRBV2 | CASSERGTDTQYF | TGTGCCAGCAGTGAAAGGGGGACAGATACGCAGTATTTT
- | TRBJ2-2 | - | TRBV5-1 | CASSLDSTTGELFF | TGCGCCAGCAGTCTGGACTCTACCACCGGGGAGCTGTTTTTT
- | TRBJ1-4 | TRBD1 | TRBV7-2 | CASSQTGGGSNEKLFF | TGTGCCAGCAGCCAGACAGGGGGCGGGTCTAATGAAAAACTGTTTTTT
- | TRBJ1-2 | - | TRBV25-1 | CASLKPGGSYTF | TGTGCCAGCCTTAAACCCGGGGGAAGCTACACCTTC
- | TRBJ1-2 | - | TRBV5-1 | CASSLTAVHGYTF | TGCGCCAGCAGCTTAACGGCCGTTCATGGCTACACCTTC
- | TRBJ1-5 | TRBD1 | TRBV11-2 | CASSNSPGGQPQHF | TGTGCCAGCAGTAATTCGCCAGGGGGCCAGCCCCAGCATTTT
once | TRBJ2-7 | - | TRBV28 | CASSLQAYEQYF | TGTGCCAGCAGTTTGCAAGCCTACGAGCAGTACTTC
- | TRBJ2-1 | - | TRBV11-2 | CASSSDISYNEQFF | TGTGCCAGCAGCTCGGACATATCCTACAATGAGCAGTTCTTC
- | TRBJ2-5 | - | TRBV11-3 | CASSLGQPETQYF | TGTGCCAGCAGCTTAGGCCAGCCAGAGACCCAGTACTTC
- | TRBJ2-6 | - | TRBV2 | CASSVPGPLGTNVLTF | TGTGCCAGCAGTGTTCCGGGGCCCCTAGGGACCAACGTCCTGACTTTC
- | TRBJ2-7 | - | TRBV7-3 | CASSPSRQDEQYF | TGTGCCAGCAGCCCGTCCCGCCAAGACGAGCAGTACTTC
- | TRBJ1-5 | - | TRBV4-3 | CASSQIYDAGNQPQHF | TGCGCCAGCAGCCAAATCTATGACGCGGGCAATCAGCCCCAGCATTTT
- | TRBJ2-7 | - | TRBV5-4 | CASSLEQSRASSSYEQYF | TGTGCCAGCAGCTTGGAACAGTCGCGGGCCAGTAGCTCCTACGAGCAGTACTTC
- | TRBJ2-7 | - | TRBV5-1 | CASSLPSYEQYF | TGCGCCAGCAGCTTACCTTCCTACGAGCAGTACTTC
- | TRBJ1-2 | TRBD1 | TRBV28 | CASSLQGAGYGYTF | TGTGCCAGCAGTCTACAGGGGGCTGGCTATGGCTACACCTTC
- | TRBJ1-2 | TRBD1 | TRBV5-1 | CASSDGQGTYGYTF | TGCGCCAGCAGTGACGGACAGGGTACCTATGGCTACACCTTC
- | TRBJ2-7 | - | TRBV5-1 | CASSTQTSRGSYEQYF | TGCGCCAGCAGCACGCAAACTAGCCGAGGGTCCTACGAGCAGTACTTC
few | TRBJ2-1 | TRBD1 | TRBV30 | CAWSGQGNYNEQFF | TGTGCCTGGAGTGGACAGGGGAATTACAATGAGCAGTTCTTC
many | TRBJ1-2 | - | TRBV6-1 | CASSESLLAGSGYTF | TGTGCCAGCAGTGAATCCCTCCTGGCGGGGAGTGGCTACACCTTC
- | TRBJ1-5 | - | TRBV4-1 | CASSHPKSAMQGLIGQPQHF | TGCGCCAGCAGCCACCCCAAATCGGCCATGCAGGGGTTAATAGGGCAGCCCCAGCATTTT
few | TRBJ1-2 | - | TRBV2 | CASSPPFWQPTFYGYTF | TGTGCCAGCAGTCCACCATTCTGGCAGCCGACCTTCTATGGCTACACCTTC
once | TRBJ2-1 | - | TRBV28 | CASSLRDAYNEQFF | TGTGCCAGCAGTTTAAGGGATGCGTACAATGAGCAGTTCTTC
few | TRBJ1-2 | - | TRBV6-1 | CASILTGYYGYTF | TGTGCCAGCATCTTAACAGGATACTATGGCTACACCTTC
- | TRBJ2-7 | - | TRBV7-2 | CASQRDYEQYF | TGTGCCAGCCAGAGGGACTACGAGCAGTACTTC
- | TRBJ1-5 | - | TRBV4-1 | CASSRGLKGPQHF | TGCGCCAGCAGCCGGGGCCTTAAGGGGCCCCAGCATTTT
once | TRBJ2-1 | TRBD2 | TRBV5-4 | CASSVGTSGTYNEQFF | TGTGCCAGCAGCGTGGGGACTAGCGGCACCTACAATGAGCAGTTCTTC
- | TRBJ2-5 | - | TRBV5-4 | CASSLSGKETQYF | TGTGCCAGCAGCTTGTCCGGGAAAGAGACCCAGTACTTC